The 24 T cell receptor beta chains in this list originate from one sample, sequenced in a study of cytomegalovirus exposure and HLA in healthy donors. 60 Vbeta and 13 Jbeta primers were used in PCR. The table came from immunoSEQ multiplex PCR; TCRdb's copy has only in-frame clones and leaves some out. The repertoire includes some 130,000 clones, roughly three quarters of them detected once, and roughly 3% sits in the top ten. Sequencing was carried out using PBMCs. The receptors here all came from a man aged 25 to 40 in good health and CMV-seronegative.

This chain links TRBV4-3 with TRBJ2-3, with a weak D call TRBD2 (5 bases). Germline CDR1 LGHNA, CDR2 YSLEER. The CDR3 runs to 16 residues. V lost 0 bases, J lost 0 bases, and 10 bases lay in between. DNA of the CDR3: TGCGCCAGCAGCCAAGATCGCGGGCGGAGCACAGATACGCAGTATTTT. Translation gives CASSQDRGRSTDTQYF.

This clone has more than one count but fewer than ten. The chain couples TRBV5-1 to TRBJ2-2, with D uncertain. This CDR3 spans 14 amino acids. The germline V gene has CDR1 SGHRS and CDR2 YFSETQ. Between the trimmed V and J ends, which lost 0 bases and 7 bases, there was a span of 10 bases. The CDR3 spells CASSLVFPVGELFF. The CDR3, as DNA: TGCGCCAGCAGCTTGGTGTTCCCGGTCGGGGAGCTGTTTTTT.

This clone was detected only a few times. The CDR3 nucleotides read TGTGCCAGCTCACCATTCAGGGATGTTACAGATACGCAGTATTTT. It specifies CASSPFRDVTDTQYF. V usage is TRBV18 and J usage is TRBJ2-3; possibly TRBD1 for D (5 bases). Trimming shortened V by 2 bases and J by 3 bases, and 12 bases separated the two germline ends. The CDR3 is 15 amino acids. Germline V CDR1 and CDR2: KGHSH, LQKENI.

The rearrangement joins TRBV25-1 to TRBJ1-4; D not certain. The CDR3 loop spans 16 amino acids. The V gene's germline CDR1 is MGHDK and CDR2 SYGVNS. With 3 bases removed from V and 0 bases from J, the gap between germline ends came to 11 bases. CDR3 DNA sequence: TGTGCCAGCAGTGATTGGTCTTCAGCAACTAATGAAAAACTGTTTTTT. Translating gives CASSDWSSATNEKLFF.

The V and J genes are TRBV2 and TRBJ2-3; tentatively, D is TRBD2 (6 bases). Germline CDR1 SNHLY, CDR2 FYNNEI. The CDR3 runs 15 residues. V was clipped by 8 bases and J by 0 bases, with 15 bases between them. The CDR3 protein is CASGNSGTSTDTQYF. The CDR3 DNA reads as TGTGCCAGCGGAAATAGCGGAACTAGCACAGATACGCAGTATTTT.

The gene calls are TRBV9 and TRBJ2-7, with D possibly matching TRBD1 (5 bases). The V end was cut by 0 bases, the J end by 5 bases, with 12 bases between. The germline CDR1 and CDR2 sequences are SGDLS and YYNGEE. This CDR3 region has 14 residues. The CDR3: CASSVAGQGHEQYF. The CDR3, as DNA: TGTGCCAGCAGCGTAGCTGGCCAGGGCCACGAGCAGTACTTC. Variable domain in full (rest from reference TRBV9 and TRBJ2-7): DSGVTQTPKHLITATGQRVTLRCSPRSGDLSVYWYQQSLDQGLQFLIQYYNGEERAKGNILERFSAQQFPDLHSELNLSSLELGDSALYFCASSVAGQGHEQYFGPGTRLTVT.

The chain uses TRBV7-9 and TRBJ2-1; 7 bases are shared with TRBD2. Trimming at V came to 5 bases and at J to 3 bases, leaving 13 bases not matched to a gene. The germline V gene encodes CDR1 SEHNR and CDR2 FQNEAQ (reference sequence). The CDR3 sequence is 17 residues long. The CDR3 sequence: CASSQTGTNEVYNEQFF. The CDR3, as DNA: TGTGCCAGCAGCCAGACCGGGACTAACGAAGTCTACAATGAGCAGTTCTTC.

The chain has TRBV4-3 and TRBJ2-7; weak D call: TRBD1 (6 bases). In germline, CDR1 is LGHNA, CDR2 YSLEER. The CDR3 runs to 14 residues. V was clipped by 3 bases and J by 5 bases, with 14 bases between them. The CDR3 DNA is TGCGCCAGCAGCCAGAACCGGGACACCGACGAGCAGTACTTC. This encodes CASSQNRDTDEQYF.

The chain combines TRBV7-8 with TRBJ2-3; D gene ambiguous. This CDR3 contains 10 residues. The germline V gene encodes CDR1 SGHVS and CDR2 FQNEAQ. V shed 5 bases and J shed 9 bases, with 6 bases lying between them. CDR3 in amino acids: CASSEETQYF. Written as DNA, the CDR3 is TGTGCCAGCAGCGAGGAAACGCAGTATTTT.

The chain recombines TRBV5-6 with TRBJ2-7; 7 positions agree with TRBD1. The length of the CDR3 is 13 residues. Unmatched junction bases numbered 8, after V lost 5 bases and J lost 6 bases. Per the germline V gene, CDR1 is SGHDT and CDR2 is YYEEEE. The DNA for the CDR3 is TGTGCCAGCAGTTTAACAGGGGTTGTCGAGCAGTACTTC. Encoded protein: CASSLTGVVEQYF.

The rearrangement links TRBV4-1 to TRBJ1-5, with 7 nucleotides matching TRBD1. The V and J ends lost 1 base and 0 bases, in that order; junction bases with no gene match: 12. There are 19 residues in the CDR3. Germline V gene sequence: CDR1 MGHRA, CDR2 YSYEKL. DNA for the CDR3: TGCGCCAGCAGCCAAGTAGCGATGACAGGGTCTTATAGCAATCAGCCCCAGCATTTT. This gives the protein CASSQVAMTGSYSNQPQHF.

The chain is built from TRBV7-9 and TRBJ1-1, with a weak D call TRBD1 (6 bases). The V end lost 5 bases, the J end lost 0 bases, and 13 bases lay between the germline ends. The CDR3 is 15 residues long. CDR1 and CDR2 (germline): SEHNR, FQNEAQ (reference sequence). DNA for the CDR3: TGTGCCAGCAGCCTAATAGGACAGATGAACACTGAAGCTTTCTTT. Amino acid sequence: CASSLIGQMNTEAFF.

This clone was counted between two and nine times. The chain is built from TRBV4-3 and TRBJ2-3; D is unresolved. V lost 1 base, J lost 1 base, and 9 bases lay in between. The germline V gene encodes CDR1 LGHNA and CDR2 YSLEER. CDR3 length: 15 residues. The CDR3 is CASSQGARGTDTQYF. The CDR3 coding sequence is TGCGCCAGCAGCCAAGGGGCGCGCGGCACAGATACGCAGTATTTT.

This chain uses TRBV11-1 with TRBJ2-3; TRBD2 matches 8 bases. The CDR3 consists of 13 residues. CDR1 and CDR2 (germline): SGHAT, FQDESV (reference sequence). The V and J ends lost 6 bases and 5 bases, in that order; junction bases with no gene match: 4. CDR3 sequence reads: CASRGTSGDTQYF. The CDR3 DNA reads as TGTGCCAGCAGAGGTACTAGCGGAGATACGCAGTATTTT. The whole variable domain, filled in from reference TRBV11-1 and TRBJ2-3, reads EAEVAQSPRYKITEKSQAVAFWCDPISGHATLYWYRQILGQGPELLVQFQDESVVDDSQLPKDRFSAERLKGVDSTLKIQPAELGDSAMYLCASRGTSGDTQYFGPGTRLTVL.

The chain links TRBV7-3 to TRBJ2-7; 9 nucleotides match TRBD1. The CDR3 is 15 residues long. V lost 3 bases and J lost 3; bases outside the gene matches: 6. The germline V gene encodes CDR1 SGHTA and CDR2 FQGTGA. Here the CDR3 reads CASSLGQGTDYEQYF. CDR3 coding DNA: TGTGCCAGCAGCTTGGGACAGGGTACCGACTACGAGCAGTACTTC.

The chain carries TRBV4-3 and TRBJ2-2; D remains ambiguous. CDR3 length: 14 residues. Trimming left V 2 bases short and J 5 bases short, with 9 bases between. Germline CDR1 LGHNA, CDR2 YSLEER. Here the CDR3 DNA reads TGCGCCAGCAGCCAACAGCTAGGAACCGGGGAGCTGTTTTTT. This encodes CASSQQLGTGELFF.

This sequence joins TRBV7-3 and TRBJ2-1, with D perhaps TRBD2 (5 bases). The V end lost 7 bases, the J end lost 6 bases, and 13 bases lay between the germline ends. The CDR3 extends over 13 amino acids. Germline CDR1 reads SGHTA; CDR2 reads FQGTGA. The DNA of the CDR3 is TGTGCCAGCACCCCCGGGGTCGGCAATGAGCAGTTCTTC. It encodes CASTPGVGNEQFF.

The CDR3, as DNA: TGTGCCAGCAGCGCAGGGGGCCCATTAGAGCAGTACTTC. This sequence encodes CASSAGGPLEQYF. The chain uses TRBV27 and TRBJ2-7, with TRBD1 identical over 8 bases. V lost 6 bases and J lost 7; bases outside the gene matches: 8. The CDR3 runs 13 residues. Germline V CDR1 and CDR2: MNHEY, SMNVEV (reference sequence).

The CDR3 DNA sequence: TGTGCCAGCTCGACAGGGTTTCAAAACATTCAGTACTTC. Residues: CASSTGFQNIQYF. The genes are TRBV27 and TRBJ2-4, with 7 bases aligning to TRBD1. The CDR3 has 13 amino acids. The V and J ends lost 8 bases and 5 bases, in that order; junction bases with no gene match: 6. From germline, CDR1 is MNHEY and CDR2 SMNVEV (reference sequence).

This clone was counted a single time. Since no conserved phenylalanine or tryptophan closes the CDR3, a read error is the likely cause. J is TRBJ1-2 and V is TRBV6-5, with TRBD1 as a possible D gene (6 bases). V was pared by 7 bases and J by 6 bases, with 18 bases between. CDR1 and CDR2 from the germline V gene are MNHEY and SVGAGI. The CDR3 loop spans 14 amino acids. In DNA, the CDR3 is TGTGCCAGCAACCAGCCGGATGCAGGGGATGGCTACACCTCC. It is translated as CASNQPDAGDGYTS.

CDR3 sequence: CSGGGLSTDTQYF. The CDR3, as DNA: TGCAGCGGGGGGGGGTTAAGCACAGATACGCAGTATTTT. This rearrangement joins TRBV29-1 to TRBJ2-3, with TRBD2 matching 7 bases. The CDR3 has 13 residues. Germline V gene sequence: CDR1 SQVTM, CDR2 ANQGSEA. Germline trimming cut 7 bases from V and 0 bases from J; bases unmatched to any gene: 4.

This clone was counted a few times. J is TRBJ2-5 and V is TRBV7-2; 10 bases line up with TRBD2. CDR3 length: 13 residues. In germline, CDR1 is SGHTA, CDR2 FQGNSA. V dropped 7 bases and J dropped 5; count of bases not matched to a gene: 4. The CDR3 DNA reads TGTGCCAGCAATAGCGGGGGGCCGGAGACCCAGTACTTC. Translating gives CASNSGGPETQYF.

The rearrangement links TRBV25-1 to TRBJ2-7; maybe TRBD1 (5 bases). The CDR3 is made up of 15 amino acids. The germline CDR1 and CDR2 sequences are MGHDK and SYGVNS. V was pared by 4 bases and J by 0 bases, with 13 bases between. The CDR3 coding sequence is TGTGCCAGCAGTGGGGTAGGACAACACTCCTACGAGCAGTACTTC. As protein: CASSGVGQHSYEQYF.

This clone appeared a few times. This sequence joins TRBV4-2 and TRBJ2-1; 9 bases match TRBD1. This CDR3 comprises 14 residues. The V gene end was trimmed by 0 bases and the J gene end by 8 bases; junction bases not matched to a gene: 2. Germline CDR1 and CDR2: LGHNA and YNFKEQ. This chain's CDR3 is CASSQEDRGDEQFF. The CDR3 region has the DNA TGTGCCAGCAGCCAAGAGGACAGGGGTGATGAGCAGTTCTTC.